The T cell receptor beta chain under discussion was sequenced for a study of T cells in Graves' hyperthyroidism and ophthalmopathy. This clonotype was seen at least ten times. The antigen remains unidentified. Patients counted as stable if ophthalmopathy did not develop within 18 months. For the diagnoses, clinical symptoms, serum thyroxine and TRAb, thyroid ultrasound and orbital computed tomography were used. Study results and caveats: Blood also held most thyroid clonotypes expanded beyond 0.001. From stable hyperthyroidism, ophthalmopathy was set apart by a 13 V-J model.

J lost 6 bases, V lost 5 bases, and 10 bases had no gene match. The CDR3 is 17 amino acids. The source material, RNA transcripts, was used to amplify TCR beta CDR3 regions. The TCR CDR3 was amplified in a first-round RT-PCR using the HTBI primer set. TCRdb redid the calling of the multiplex PCR reads with MiXCR, one entry per CDR3 protein. In the table there are about 360,000 distinct CDR3 sequences, over 10% of which are singletons. The rearrangement joins TRBV12-3 or TRBV12-4 to TRBJ2-1; TRBD2 agrees at 13 bases. Material for sequencing was blood. The clonotype was recovered from a woman under 30 with Graves' hyperthyroidism. The CDR3 loop is CASSPLTGLAGSNEQFF. CDR3 coding DNA: TGTGCCAGCAGTCCTTTAACGGGACTAGCGGGAAGCAATGAGCAGTTCTTC.